Shown below are 28 T cell receptor beta chains from a single sample sequenced in a study of T cell changes during pregnancy in multiple sclerosis. Clones were read by immunoSEQ multiplex PCR, and TCRdb kept only the in-frame ones, dropping some. The sample holds about 51,000 clones, just over 90% seen once. Sequences were derived from peripheral blood, sampled in the second trimester of pregnancy. These receptors came from a female donor with multiple sclerosis, enrolled in a pregnancy study.

The chain has TRBV5-6 and TRBJ2-1; TRBD2 matches at 10 bases. The germline V gene has CDR1 SGHDT and CDR2 YYEEEE. There are 16 residues in the CDR3. Trimming removed 4 bases from V and 2 bases from J; junction bases left unmatched: 6. CDR3 region: CASSRRTSGPYNEQFF. Here the CDR3 DNA reads TGTGCCAGCAGCCGTAGGACTAGCGGACCCTACAATGAGCAGTTCTTC.

The genes are TRBV7-2 and TRBJ2-4; maybe TRBD1 (5 bases). V was clipped by 7 bases and J by 4 bases, with 14 bases between them. Per germline, CDR1 SGHTA and CDR2 FQGNSA. The CDR3 length is 14 residues. The CDR3: CASTTRADKNIQYF. The CDR3 DNA reads as TGTGCCAGCACCACCAGGGCAGATAAAAACATTCAGTACTTC.

This chain links TRBV6-1 with TRBJ2-2; 13 bases map to TRBD2. The germline V gene has CDR1 MNHNS and CDR2 SASEGT. V shed 6 bases, J shed 7 bases, and the junction held 2 bases outside the gene matches. CDR3 length: 14 amino acids. CDR3 residues: CASRGLAGIGELFF. In DNA form, the CDR3 reads TGTGCCAGCAGGGGACTAGCGGGAATCGGGGAGCTGTTTTTT.

The chain recombines TRBV11-3 with TRBJ1-1, with 7 bases matching TRBD1. The junction had 6 bases not matched to a gene; V was cut back by 3 bases and J by 5 bases. This CDR3 comprises 14 residues. CDR1 SGHNT and CDR2 YENEEA come from the germline V gene. The CDR3 coding sequence is TGTGCCAGCAGCTTTCAGGGGGGCGGTACTGAAGCTTTCTTT. Its protein product is CASSFQGGGTEAFF.

CDR3: CASSTRTGDKNIQYF. The CDR3 bases are TGTGCCAGCAGTACCCGGACAGGGGACAAAAACATTCAGTACTTC. This chain connects TRBV27 to TRBJ2-4, with TRBD1 identical over 9 bases. Germline V gives CDR1 MNHEY, CDR2 SMNVEV (reference sequence). The CDR3 spans 15 residues. Losses at the gene ends were 5 bases for V and 3 bases for J; bases not matched to a gene: 5.

The rearrangement uses TRBV29-1 and TRBJ2-1; unclear D gene. This CDR3 comprises 15 residues. With 6 bases removed from V and 0 bases from J, the gap between germline ends came to 15 bases. Germline V gene lookup returns CDR1 SQVTM and CDR2 ANQGSEA. CDR3 in amino acids: CSVSTLVSSYNEQFF. DNA for the CDR3: TGCAGCGTCTCCACTTTGGTGAGCTCCTACAATGAGCAGTTCTTC.

The V call is TRBV9, the J call TRBJ2-3; 7 bases fit TRBD2. This CDR3 has 15 residues. Germline V gene data show CDR1 as SGDLS and CDR2 as YYNGEE. The trim removed 0 bases at V and 2 bases at J, leaving 3 bases unmatched. In DNA form, the CDR3 reads TGTGCCAGCAGCGTAGCGGGAGGCCACACAGATACGCAGTATTTT. The encoded protein is CASSVAGGHTDTQYF.

This chain joins TRBV9 and TRBJ2-7; maybe TRBD2 (5 bases). The CDR3 contains 12 residues. CDR1 and CDR2 from the germline V gene are SGDLS and YYNGEE. Trimming left V 4 bases short and J 6 bases short, with 11 bases between. The CDR3 region has the DNA TGTGCCAGCAGCACGACCAGCGGCGAGCAGTACTTC. As protein: CASSTTSGEQYF.

The chain joins TRBV18 to TRBJ1-1; tentatively, D is TRBD1 (5 bases). Looked up from germline, CDR1 is KGHSH and CDR2 is LQKENI. V lost 6 bases to trimming and J lost 1 base, with 9 bases between them. CDR3 length: 13 amino acids. CDR3 loop: CASSLGQNTEAFF. The DNA for the CDR3 is TGTGCCAGCTCCCTTGGACAGAACACTGAAGCTTTCTTT. Full variable domain (missing parts from reference TRBV18 and TRBJ1-1): NAGVMQNPRHLVRRRGQEARLRCSPMKGHSHVYWYRQLPEEGLKFMVYLQKENIIDESGMPKERFSAEFPKEGPSILRIQQVVRGDSAAYFCASSLGQNTEAFFGQGTRLTVV.

DNA for the CDR3: TGTGCCAGTAGTATCGGACAGGGCCACTACGAGCAGTACTTC. Encoded protein: CASSIGQGHYEQYF. This chain joins TRBV19 and TRBJ2-7, with TRBD1 matching 8 bases. The V and J ends lost 3 bases and 3 bases, in that order; junction bases with no gene match: 4. CDR3 length: 14 residues. The germline gives CDR1 LNHDA, CDR2 SQIVND (reference sequence).

Of note for this clone: An end of the junction differs from the germline gene, which may be a read error. Additional DNA sequences in this sample encode the identical CDR3. The V gene is TRBV28, the J gene TRBJ1-2; the D gene is possibly TRBD1 (5 bases). This CDR3 spans 13 amino acids. Germline CDR1 and CDR2: MDHEN and SYDVKM. The CDR3 is CASSPVRVYGYTF. The DNA of the CDR3 is TGTGCCAGCAGCCCCGTCAGGGTGTATGGTTACACCTTC.

The genes are TRBV7-6 and TRBJ2-1; TRBD2 matches 7 bases. From germline, CDR1 is SGHVS and CDR2 FNYEAQ. The CDR3 is made up of 13 amino acids. V trimming: 2 bases; J trimming: 6 bases; junction bases outside the gene matches: 1. DNA for the CDR3: TGTGCCAGCAGCTTACTAGCGGCCAATGAGCAGTTCTTC. Translated, it gives CASSLLAANEQFF.

The V gene is TRBV7-2, the J gene TRBJ2-1; maybe TRBD1 (5 bases). Per the germline V gene, CDR1 is SGHTA and CDR2 is FQGNSA. This CDR3 is built from 15 residues. Trimming left V 0 bases short and J 2 bases short, with 8 bases between. The chain's CDR3 is CASSLATGAYNEQFF. The CDR3 DNA reads as TGTGCCAGCAGCTTAGCTACAGGAGCCTACAATGAGCAGTTCTTC.

CDR3 coding DNA: TGTGCCAGCAGCGTAGGGGCTAGCGGGCCCGTCGAGCAGTACTTC. Translation: CASSVGASGPVEQYF. V is TRBV9 and J is TRBJ2-7; TRBD2 matches at 8 bases. V dropped 0 bases and J dropped 6; count of bases not matched to a gene: 8. Germline V gene data show CDR1 as SGDLS and CDR2 as YYNGEE. The CDR3 is made up of 15 amino acids.

V gene TRBV11-2 combines with J gene TRBJ2-5, with 10 bases aligning to TRBD2. The CDR3 length is 14 residues. Germline trimming cut 0 bases from V and 9 bases from J; bases unmatched to any gene: 4. Germline CDR1 and CDR2: SGHAT and FQNNGV. CDR3 amino acids: CASSLESGRGAQYF. CDR3 coding DNA: TGTGCCAGCAGCTTAGAAAGCGGGAGGGGTGCCCAGTACTTC.

This chain joins TRBV7-9 and TRBJ2-1; the D is unclear. Germline loops: CDR1 SEHNR, CDR2 FQNEAQ (reference sequence). The CDR3 spans 11 residues. The V end was cut by 6 bases, the J end by 6 bases, with 6 bases between. The CDR3, as DNA: TGTGCCAGCAGGGGCGCCAATGAGCAGTTCTTC. It encodes CASRGANEQFF.

The rearrangement uses TRBV28 and TRBJ2-2, with unresolved D. The length of the CDR3 is 11 residues. Germline CDR1 is MDHEN and CDR2 is SYDVKM. V was pared by 6 bases and J by 5 bases, with 4 bases between. The CDR3 here is CASSLTGELFF. CDR3 coding DNA: TGTGCCAGCAGCCTAACCGGGGAGCTGTTTTTT.

This chain links TRBV28 with TRBJ2-7; TRBD1 matches at 8 bases. Germline loops: CDR1 MDHEN, CDR2 SYDVKM. Germline trimming cut 6 bases from V and 5 bases from J; bases unmatched to any gene: 12. CDR3 length: 15 amino acids. The CDR3 region has the DNA TGTGCCAGCAGCCTATGGCGGACAGGGCGCAACGAGCAGTACTTC. Translation: CASSLWRTGRNEQYF.

The chain couples TRBV7-9 to TRBJ2-3; 12 bases agree with TRBD2. V was pared by 5 bases and J by 6 bases, with 3 bases of the junction left unmatched. Germline CDR1 and CDR2: SEHNR and FQNEAQ (reference sequence). The CDR3 runs to 14 residues. The CDR3 DNA reads TGTGCCAGCAGCGAAGGACTAGCGGGGGATACGCAGTATTTT. Its translation: CASSEGLAGDTQYF. Combining the CDR3 with reference TRBV7-9 and TRBJ2-3 gives the whole variable domain DTGVSQNPRHKITKRGQNVTFRCDPISEHNRLYWYRQTLGQGPEFLTYFQNEAQLEKSRLLSDRFSAERPKGSFSTLEIQRTEQGDSAMYLCASSEGLAGDTQYFGPGTRLTVL.

This rearrangement joins TRBV4-3 to TRBJ2-7; D possibly corresponds to TRBD2 (6 bases). This CDR3 is 15 amino acids long. Germline V CDR1 and CDR2: LGHNA, YSLEER. Between the trimmed V and J ends, which lost 1 base and 3 bases, there was a span of 13 bases. The CDR3 coding sequence is TGCGCCAGCAGCCAAGGGAGGAGGGGTCTCTACGAGCAGTACTTC. Protein: CASSQGRRGLYEQYF.

V and J are TRBV2 and TRBJ1-1; no clear D gene. The V end lost 5 bases, the J end lost 7 bases, and 8 bases lay between the germline ends. CDR1 is SNHLY and CDR2 is FYNNEI in the germline V gene. This CDR3 region has 11 residues. The CDR3 DNA follows: TGTGCCAGCAGTATAACATTTGAAGCTTTCTTT. Protein product: CASSITFEAFF.

The rearrangement uses TRBV29-1 and TRBJ1-1; 7 nucleotides line up with TRBD1. Looked up from germline, CDR1 is SQVTM and CDR2 is ANQGSEA. This CDR3 region has 15 residues. Losses at the gene ends were 6 bases for V and 0 bases for J; bases not matched to a gene: 10. The CDR3 here is CSVAPRQGMNTEAFF. CDR3 in DNA: TGCAGCGTAGCCCCTAGACAGGGAATGAACACTGAAGCTTTCTTT.

V gene TRBV30 combines with J gene TRBJ2-2, with TRBD2 matching 7 bases. Trimming cost V 4 bases and J 5 bases; bases outside gene matches: 1. The CDR3 is 12 amino acids. Germline assignment: CDR1 GTSNPN and CDR2 SVGIG (reference sequence). As DNA, the CDR3 is TGTGCCTGGAACGGGGGGACCGGGGAGCTGTTTTTT. This codes for CAWNGGTGELFF.

The V and J genes are TRBV18 and TRBJ2-2; TRBD2 is a possible D gene (6 bases). Trimming shortened V by 4 bases and J by 5 bases, and 17 bases separated the two germline ends. The CDR3 contains 16 residues. CDR1 is KGHSH, CDR2 LQKENI, per germline. CDR3 amino acids: CASSRPAGAVTGELFF. The DNA for the CDR3 is TGTGCCAGCTCACGGCCAGCGGGTGCTGTTACCGGGGAGCTGTTTTTT.

A note on this clone: One end of the junction varies from germline; a read error may be responsible. The gene calls are TRBV18 and TRBJ2-1; TRBD2 matches 13 bases. Germline-derived CDR1 and CDR2 are KGHSH and LQKENI. CDR3 length equals 20 residues. CDR3 protein: CASSPRTTSGRSSSYNEQFF. The DNA of the CDR3 is TGTGCCAGCTCTCCACGGACGACTAGCGGGAGGTCGAGCTCCTACAATGAGCAGTTCTTC.

The chain employs TRBV7-2 and TRBJ2-7; TRBD2 matches 8 bases. This CDR3 region has 15 residues. Germline-derived CDR1 and CDR2 are SGHTA and FQGNSA. The junction had 10 bases not matched to a gene; V was cut back by 5 bases and J by 4 bases. CDR3 in amino acids: CASSVLADGVYEQYF. Here the CDR3 DNA reads TGTGCCAGCAGCGTACTAGCGGACGGGGTTTACGAGCAGTACTTC.

The chain couples TRBV2 to TRBJ2-3; D is perhaps TRBD2 (5 bases). V was pared by 0 bases and J by 6 bases, with 10 bases between. CDR3 size: 14 residues. Looked up from germline, CDR1 is SNHLY and CDR2 is FYNNEI. CDR3 sequence (DNA): TGTGCCAGCAGTGAAGCAAACCGGAGGGATACGCAGTATTTT. Its translation is CASSEANRRDTQYF.

V usage is TRBV6-4 and J usage is TRBJ2-2; the match to TRBD1 covers 10 bases. The CDR3 extends over 16 amino acids. CDR1 is MRHNA and CDR2 is SNTAGT in the germline V gene. The J segment lost 4 bases and the V segment lost 0 bases, leaving 2 bases of the junction unmatched. CDR3 amino acids: CASSDSRQGATGELFF. In DNA, the CDR3 is TGTGCCAGCAGTGACTCGAGACAGGGGGCCACCGGGGAGCTGTTTTTT.